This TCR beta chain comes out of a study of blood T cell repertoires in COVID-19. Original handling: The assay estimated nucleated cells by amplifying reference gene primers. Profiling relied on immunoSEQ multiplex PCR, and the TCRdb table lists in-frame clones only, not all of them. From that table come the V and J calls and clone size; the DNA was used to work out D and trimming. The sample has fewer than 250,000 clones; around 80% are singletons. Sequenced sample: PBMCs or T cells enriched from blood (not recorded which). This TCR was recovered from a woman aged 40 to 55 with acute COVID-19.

CDR3: CASSSPDRTSGNTIYF. The CDR3 DNA follows: TGTGCCAGCAGTTCCCCCGACAGGACCTCTGGAAACACCATATATTTT. The chain combines TRBV2 with TRBJ1-3, with D tentatively TRBD1 (6 bases). V lost 5 bases, J lost 0 bases, and 14 bases lay in between. This CDR3 has 16 amino acids. The germline V gene has CDR1 SNHLY and CDR2 FYNNEI.